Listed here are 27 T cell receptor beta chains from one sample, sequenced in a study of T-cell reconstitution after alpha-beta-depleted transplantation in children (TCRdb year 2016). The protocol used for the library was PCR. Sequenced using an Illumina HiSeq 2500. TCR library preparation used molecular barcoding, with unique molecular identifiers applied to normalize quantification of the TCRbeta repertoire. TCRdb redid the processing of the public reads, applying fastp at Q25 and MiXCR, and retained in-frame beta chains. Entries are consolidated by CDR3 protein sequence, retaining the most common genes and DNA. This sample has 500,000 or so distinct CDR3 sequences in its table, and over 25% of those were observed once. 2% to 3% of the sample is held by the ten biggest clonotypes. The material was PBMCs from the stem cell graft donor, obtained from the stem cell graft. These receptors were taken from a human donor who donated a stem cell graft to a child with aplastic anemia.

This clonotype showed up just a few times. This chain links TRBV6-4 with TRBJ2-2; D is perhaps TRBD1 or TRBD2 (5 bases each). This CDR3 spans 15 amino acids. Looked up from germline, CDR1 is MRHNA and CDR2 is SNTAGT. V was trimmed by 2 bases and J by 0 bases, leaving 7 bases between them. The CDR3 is CASSDRGANTGELFF. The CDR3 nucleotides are TGTGCCAGCAGTGACAGGGGAGCGAACACCGGGGAGCTGTTTTTT.

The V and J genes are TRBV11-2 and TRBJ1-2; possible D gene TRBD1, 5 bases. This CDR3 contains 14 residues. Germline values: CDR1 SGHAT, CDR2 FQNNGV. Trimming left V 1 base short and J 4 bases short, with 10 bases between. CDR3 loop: CASSLVGGRYGYTF. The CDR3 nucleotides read TGTGCCAGCAGCTTAGTTGGGGGTCGCTATGGCTACACCTTC. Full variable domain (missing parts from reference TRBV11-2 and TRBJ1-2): EAGVAQSPRYKIIEKRQSVAFWCNPISGHATLYWYQQILGQGPKLLIQFQNNGVVDDSQLPKDRFSAERLKGVDSTLKIQPAKLEDSAVYLCASSLVGGRYGYTFGSGTRLTVV.

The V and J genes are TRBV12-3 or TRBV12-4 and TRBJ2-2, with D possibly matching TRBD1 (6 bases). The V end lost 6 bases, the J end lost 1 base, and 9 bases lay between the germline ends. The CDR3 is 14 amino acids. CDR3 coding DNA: TGTGCCAGCAGGCTGACAGGGAACACCGGGGAGCTGTTTTTT. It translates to CASRLTGNTGELFF.

In nucleotides, the CDR3 is TGTGCCAGCAGCCAAACCGGGACAAGTCCTGCCGGTACGCAGTATTTT. It translates to CASSQTGTSPAGTQYF. The chain recombines TRBV25-1 with TRBJ2-3; tentative D call: TRBD1 (6 bases). Germline V gene lookup returns CDR1 MGHDK and CDR2 SYGVNS. This CDR3 spans 16 amino acids. V lost 6 bases to trimming and J lost 8 bases, with 24 bases between them.

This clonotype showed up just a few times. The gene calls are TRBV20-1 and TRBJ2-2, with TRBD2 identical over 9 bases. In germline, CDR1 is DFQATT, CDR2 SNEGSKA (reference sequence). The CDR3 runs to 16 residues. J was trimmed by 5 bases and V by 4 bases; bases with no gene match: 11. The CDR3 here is CSAIPSGDLWTGELFF. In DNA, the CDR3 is TGCAGTGCTATACCTAGCGGGGATCTATGGACCGGGGAGCTGTTTTTT.

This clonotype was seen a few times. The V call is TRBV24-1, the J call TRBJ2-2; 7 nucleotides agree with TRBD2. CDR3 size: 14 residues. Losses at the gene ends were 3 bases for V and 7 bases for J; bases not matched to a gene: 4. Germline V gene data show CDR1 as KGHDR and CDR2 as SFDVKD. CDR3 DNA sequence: TGTGCCACCAGTGATCTAGCGGCTGGCGGGGAGCTGTTTTTT. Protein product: CATSDLAAGGELFF.

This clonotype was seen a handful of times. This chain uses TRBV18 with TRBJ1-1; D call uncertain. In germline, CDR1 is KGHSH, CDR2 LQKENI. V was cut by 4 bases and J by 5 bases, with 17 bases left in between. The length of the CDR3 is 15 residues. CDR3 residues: CASSQSPTLGTEAFF. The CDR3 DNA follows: TGTGCCAGCTCACAATCACCGACTCTCGGAACTGAAGCTTTCTTT.

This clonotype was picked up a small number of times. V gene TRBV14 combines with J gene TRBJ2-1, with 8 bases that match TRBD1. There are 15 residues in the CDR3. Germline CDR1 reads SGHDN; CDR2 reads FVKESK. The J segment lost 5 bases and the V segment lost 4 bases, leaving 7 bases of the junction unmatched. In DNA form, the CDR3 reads TGTGCCAGCAGCCGAGGACAGGGAAGGAACAATGAGCAGTTCTTC. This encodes CASSRGQGRNNEQFF.

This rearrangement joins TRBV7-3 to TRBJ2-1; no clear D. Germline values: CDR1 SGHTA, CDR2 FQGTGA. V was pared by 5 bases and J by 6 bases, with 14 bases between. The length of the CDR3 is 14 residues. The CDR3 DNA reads TGTGCCAGCAGCCCGACTGATTTCACCAATGAGCAGTTCTTC. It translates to CASSPTDFTNEQFF.

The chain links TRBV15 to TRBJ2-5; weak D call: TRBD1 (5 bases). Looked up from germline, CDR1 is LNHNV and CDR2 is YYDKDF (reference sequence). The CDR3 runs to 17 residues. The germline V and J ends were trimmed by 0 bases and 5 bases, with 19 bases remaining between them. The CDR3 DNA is TGTGCCACCAGCAGAGAATGGGTCAAGGGGCGGAAGGAGACCCAGTACTTC. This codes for CATSREWVKGRKETQYF.

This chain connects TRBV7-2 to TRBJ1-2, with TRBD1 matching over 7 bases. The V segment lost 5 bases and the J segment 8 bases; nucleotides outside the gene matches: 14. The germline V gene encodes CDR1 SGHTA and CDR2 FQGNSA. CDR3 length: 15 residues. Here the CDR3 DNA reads TGTGCCAGCAGCCCCCAAGCGGACAGGCATGAAGGCTACACCTTC. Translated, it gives CASSPQADRHEGYTF.

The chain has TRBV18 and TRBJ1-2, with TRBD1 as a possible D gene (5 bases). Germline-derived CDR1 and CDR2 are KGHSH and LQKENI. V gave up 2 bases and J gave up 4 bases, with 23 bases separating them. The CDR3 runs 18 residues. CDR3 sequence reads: CASSPATTGFTAPYGYTF. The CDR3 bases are TGTGCCAGCTCACCAGCAACCACAGGCTTCACTGCGCCCTATGGCTACACCTTC.

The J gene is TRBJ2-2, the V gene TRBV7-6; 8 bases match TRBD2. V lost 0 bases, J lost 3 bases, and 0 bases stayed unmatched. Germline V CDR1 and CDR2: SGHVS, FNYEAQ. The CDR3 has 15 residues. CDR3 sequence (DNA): TGTGCCAGCAGCTTAGCGGGACTAGACACCGGGGAGCTGTTTTTT. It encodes CASSLAGLDTGELFF. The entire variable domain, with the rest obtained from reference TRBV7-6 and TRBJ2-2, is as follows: GAGVSQSPRYKVTKRGQDVALRCDPISGHVSLYWYRQALGQGPEFLTYFNYEAQQDKSGLPNDRFSAERPEGSISTLTIQRTEQRDSAMYRCASSLAGLDTGELFFGEGSRLTVL.

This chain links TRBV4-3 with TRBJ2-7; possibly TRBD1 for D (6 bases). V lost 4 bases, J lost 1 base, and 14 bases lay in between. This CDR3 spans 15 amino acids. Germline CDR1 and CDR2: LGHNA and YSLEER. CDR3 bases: TGCGCCAGCAGCCGAAGTCAGGACAGTTCCTACGAGCAGTACTTC. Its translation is CASSRSQDSSYEQYF.

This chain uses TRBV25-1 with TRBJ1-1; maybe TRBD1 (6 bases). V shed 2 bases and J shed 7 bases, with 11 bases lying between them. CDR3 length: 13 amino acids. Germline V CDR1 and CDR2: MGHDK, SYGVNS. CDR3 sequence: CASSEIGQYEAFF. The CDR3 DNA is TGTGCCAGCAGTGAAATTGGACAGTATGAAGCTTTCTTT.

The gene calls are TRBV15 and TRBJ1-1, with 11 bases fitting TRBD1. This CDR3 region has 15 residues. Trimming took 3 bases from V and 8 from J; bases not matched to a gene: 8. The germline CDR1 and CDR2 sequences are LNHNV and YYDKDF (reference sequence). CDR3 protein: CATSRERTGGTEAFF. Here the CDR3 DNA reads TGTGCCACCAGCAGGGAGAGGACAGGGGGCACCGAAGCTTTCTTT.

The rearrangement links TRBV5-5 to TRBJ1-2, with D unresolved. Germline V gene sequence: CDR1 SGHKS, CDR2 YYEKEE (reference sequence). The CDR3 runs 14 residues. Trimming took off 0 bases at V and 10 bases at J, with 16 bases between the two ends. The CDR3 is CASSLVAASMDYTF. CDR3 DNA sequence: TGTGCCAGCAGCTTGGTGGCTGCTTCTATGGACTACACCTTC.

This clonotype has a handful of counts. CDR3 nucleotides: TGTGCCAGCAGTCCACTAGCGGGAGCGTCCAGCGAGCAGTACGTC. It codes for CASSPLAGASSEQYV. This chain links TRBV2 with TRBJ2-7; 11 nucleotides agree with TRBD2. The CDR3 has 15 amino acids. The junction had 9 bases not matched to a gene; V was cut back by 5 bases and J by 6 bases. Germline V gene sequence: CDR1 SNHLY, CDR2 FYNNEI.

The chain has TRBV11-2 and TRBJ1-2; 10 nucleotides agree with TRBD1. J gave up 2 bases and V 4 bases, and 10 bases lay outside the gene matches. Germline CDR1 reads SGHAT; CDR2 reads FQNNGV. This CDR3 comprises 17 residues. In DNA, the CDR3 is TGTGCCAGCAGCTCCAATGGTTGGACAGGGGGGAACTATGGCTACACCTTC. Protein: CASSSNGWTGGNYGYTF.

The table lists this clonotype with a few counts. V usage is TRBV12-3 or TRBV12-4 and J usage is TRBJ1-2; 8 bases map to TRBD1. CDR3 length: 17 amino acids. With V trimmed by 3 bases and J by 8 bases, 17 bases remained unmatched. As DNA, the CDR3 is TGTGCCAGCAGTTTCGCCCAAACAGGGGGAAGGGATCGAGGCTACACCTTC. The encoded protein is CASSFAQTGGRDRGYTF.

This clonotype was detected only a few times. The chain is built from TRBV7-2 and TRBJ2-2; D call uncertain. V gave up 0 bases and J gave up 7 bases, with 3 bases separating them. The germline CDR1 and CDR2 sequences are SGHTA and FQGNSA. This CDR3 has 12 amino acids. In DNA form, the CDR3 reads TGTGCCAGCAGCTTAGCGATCGGGGAGCTGTTTTTT. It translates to CASSLAIGELFF.

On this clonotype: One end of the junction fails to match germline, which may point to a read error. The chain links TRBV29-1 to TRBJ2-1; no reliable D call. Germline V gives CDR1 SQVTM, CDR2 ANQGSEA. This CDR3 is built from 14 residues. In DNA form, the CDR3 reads TGCAGCGTTGAACGTGACTTGGTCTACAATGCGCAGTTCTTC. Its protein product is CSVERDLVYNAQFF.

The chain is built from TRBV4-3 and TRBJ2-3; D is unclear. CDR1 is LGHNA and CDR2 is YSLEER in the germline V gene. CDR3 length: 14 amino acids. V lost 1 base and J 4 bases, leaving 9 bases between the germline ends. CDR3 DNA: TGCGCCAGCAGCCAAGGACCGTCTTCAGATACGCAGTATTTT. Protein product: CASSQGPSSDTQYF.

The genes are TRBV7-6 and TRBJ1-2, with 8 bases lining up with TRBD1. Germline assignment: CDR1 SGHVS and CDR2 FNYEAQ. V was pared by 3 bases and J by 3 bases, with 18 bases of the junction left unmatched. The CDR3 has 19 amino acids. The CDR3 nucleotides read TGTGCCAGCAGCTTGGGTCGCCGAACCACAGGGGGTGGTGACTATGGCTACACCTTC. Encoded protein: CASSLGRRTTGGGDYGYTF.

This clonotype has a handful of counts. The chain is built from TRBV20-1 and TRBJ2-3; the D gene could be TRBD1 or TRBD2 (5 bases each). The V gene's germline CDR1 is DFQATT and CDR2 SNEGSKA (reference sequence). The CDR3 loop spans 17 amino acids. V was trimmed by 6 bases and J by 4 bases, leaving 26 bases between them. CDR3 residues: CSAAPGPRTPPPDTQYF. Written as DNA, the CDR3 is TGCAGTGCCGCACCGGGACCACGAACGCCCCCTCCAGATACGCAGTATTTT.

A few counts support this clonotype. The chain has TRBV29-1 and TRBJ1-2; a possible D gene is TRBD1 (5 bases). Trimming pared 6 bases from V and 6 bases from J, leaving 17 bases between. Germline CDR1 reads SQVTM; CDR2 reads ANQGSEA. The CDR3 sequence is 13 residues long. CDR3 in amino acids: CSVAPGTGDGYTF. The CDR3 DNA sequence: TGCAGCGTCGCTCCAGGGACCGGGGATGGCTACACCTTC.

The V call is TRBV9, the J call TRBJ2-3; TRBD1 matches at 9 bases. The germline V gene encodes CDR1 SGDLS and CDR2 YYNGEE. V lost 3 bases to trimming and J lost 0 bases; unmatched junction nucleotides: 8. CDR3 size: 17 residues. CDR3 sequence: CASSAGTGYPSTDTQYF. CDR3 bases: TGTGCCAGCAGCGCCGGGACAGGGTATCCTAGCACAGATACGCAGTATTTT.